The rows below give T cell receptor beta chains drawn from one sample of a study of vaccination and CD4 T cells after COVID-19. For these TCRs, the target antigens are not known. TCRdb ran MiXCR on the PCR reads and lists one entry per CDR3 protein. The table has around 5,900 distinct CDR3 sequences, roughly 78% seen once. The sample comprised CD4+ T cells from blood, cultured in vitro. All receptors come from a human donor who had recovered from COVID-19. Each CDR3 is given with its conserved first and last residue. A D gene is named only where the DNA matches it firmly. Expanded clones get a size class; other rows say once, few or many, or leave the size out.

V gene	clone size	D gene	J gene	CDR3 DNA	CDR3 protein
TRBV7-3	-	TRBD1	TRBJ2-4	TGTGCCAGCAGCTTAACGGCAGGGGGTAAAAACATTCAGTACTTC	CASSLTAGGKNIQYF
TRBV27	-	-	TRBJ1-5	TGTGCCAGCAGTTTGGCAGACAATCAGCCCCAGCATTTT	CASSLADNQPQHF
TRBV6-1	-	-	TRBJ1-2	TGTGCCAGCAGCCCGACAGGCATCTATGGCTACACCTTC	CASSPTGIYGYTF
TRBV7-2	-	-	TRBJ2-5	TGTGCCAGCAGCTTAGGGCCCCAAGAGACCCAGTACTTC	CASSLGPQETQYF
TRBV20-1	-	-	TRBJ1-5	TGCAGTGCCGGGGGGGGACCGGGGCCCCAGCATTTT	CSAGGGPGPQHF
TRBV20-1	-	-	TRBJ1-5	TGCAGTGCTAGGGGGGTAGAAAGTCAGCCCCAGCATTTT	CSARGVESQPQHF
TRBV7-2	-	TRBD2	TRBJ2-2	TGTGCCAGCAGCTTACGGGGGGGCTCGAACACCGGGGAGCTGTTTTTT	CASSLRGGSNTGELFF
TRBV11-3	-	TRBD2	TRBJ2-5	TGTGCCAGCAGCCCCGCACGGTTCGCGGGCGGGAGGGGGACCCAGTACTTC	CASSPARFAGGRGTQYF
TRBV30	-	-	TRBJ1-2	TGTGCCTGGACCCCTTCCGTAAGCTATGGCTACACCTTC	CAWTPSVSYGYTF
TRBV15	-	-	TRBJ1-1	TGTGCCACCAGCAGAGATGTACTGAACACTGAAGCTTTCTTT	CATSRDVLNTEAFF
TRBV6-1	-	-	TRBJ1-5	TGTGCCAGCAGTGAGCCGGGAGGGGAATATCAGCCCCAGCATTTT	CASSEPGGEYQPQHF
TRBV15	-	TRBD1	TRBJ2-7	TGTGCCACCAGCAGAGCTAGGGGCAGGGGGCTACCCTACGAGCAGTACTTC	CATSRARGRGLPYEQYF
TRBV7-8	-	TRBD2	TRBJ2-5	TGTGCCAGCAGCTTAGAATTGCGGGAGGGCCCTCAAGAGACCCAGTACTTC	CASSLELREGPQETQYF
TRBV20-1	-	-	TRBJ1-3	TGCAGTGCTAGGGCCGGTTCGGAAAACACCATATATTTT	CSARAGSENTIYF
TRBV7-9	-	-	TRBJ1-6	TGTGCCAGCAGCTGGAGGAGCTCCTATAATTCACCCCTCCACTTT	CASSWRSSYNSPLHF
TRBV27	-	-	TRBJ1-1	TGTGCCAGCAGCTCGGGTTTGAGGCCGCCAAAGGCCTTTGAAGCTTTCTTT	CASSSGLRPPKAFEAFF
TRBV10-1	-	TRBD1	TRBJ1-6	TGCGCCAGCAGTGCGGGACAGAATAATTCACCCCTCCACTTT	CASSAGQNNSPLHF
TRBV11-2	-	TRBD2	TRBJ2-7	TGTGCCAGCACCTATAGGGCGGGGGGGCGGTACGAGCAGTACTTC	CASTYRAGGRYEQYF
TRBV7-8	-	-	TRBJ2-3	TGTGCCAGCAGCACCCCCAGGAGACAGGGAGGAGATACGCAGTATTTT	CASSTPRRQGGDTQYF
TRBV20-1	once	-	TRBJ1-2	TGCAGTGCTAGAGATGAGGGTCCTACTGCTAGTGGCTACACCTTC	CSARDEGPTASGYTF
TRBV12-3/TRBV12-4	-	TRBD1	TRBJ1-1	TGTGCCAGCAGTCCTACTACAGGGGTAACTGAAGCTTTCTTT	CASSPTTGVTEAFF
TRBV20-1	-	-	TRBJ1-1	TGCAGTGCCGGACAGACGAACACTGAAGCTTTCTTT	CSAGQTNTEAFF
TRBV20-1	-	-	TRBJ1-2	TGCAGTGCTAGCGACAAGGGCTACACCTTC	CSASDKGYTF
TRBV30	-	TRBD1	TRBJ1-5	TGTGCCTGCCAGGTGGCAGGGGGGAATCAGCCCCAGCATTTT	CACQVAGGNQPQHF
TRBV2	-	-	TRBJ1-5	TGTGCCAGCATGACAGATCATAGCAATCAGCCCCAGCATTTT	CASMTDHSNQPQHF
TRBV20-1	-	-	TRBJ2-7	TGCAGTGCCCCCCAGGTAGCGAAAGGCGAGCAGTACTTC	CSAPQVAKGEQYF